Below are 29 T cell receptor beta chains sequenced from a single sample in a study of T cell responses to AZD1222 COVID-19 vaccine. Sequencing used immunoSEQ multiplex PCR; TCRdb keeps in-frame clones, though not all of them. Here the sample spans approximately 160,000 clones, over 75% being singletons. The material was peripheral blood, obtained on day 0 of AZD1222 vaccination. Receptor source: an adult in good health.

This chain uses TRBV19 with TRBJ1-2; 8 bases match TRBD1. J lost 4 bases, V lost 5 bases, and 6 bases had no gene match. The CDR3 extends over 14 amino acids. Looked up from germline, CDR1 is LNHDA and CDR2 is SQIVND (reference sequence). CDR3 bases: TGTGCCAGTAGTTCGGACAGGGCGGGCTATGGCTACACCTTC. Translation gives CASSSDRAGYGYTF.

The chain recombines TRBV3-1 (or the pseudogene TRBV3-2) with TRBJ2-7; D perhaps matches TRBD2 (5 bases). The CDR3 is 14 amino acids. V lost 0 bases and J lost 3, with 9 bases in between. Germline V gene data show CDR1 as LGHDT and CDR2 as YNNKEL (reference sequence). CDR3 coding DNA: TGTGCCAGCAGCCAAGAACTAGTTGGCTACGAGCAGTACTTC. It translates to CASSQELVGYEQYF.

CDR3 amino acids: CAIEEIYGYTF. In nucleotides, the CDR3 is TGTGCCATCGAAGAAATCTATGGCTACACCTTC. The chain has TRBV28 and TRBJ1-2; D is uncertain. Trimming stripped 10 bases from V and 4 bases from J, with 10 bases between. The CDR3 is 11 amino acids. The germline CDR1 and CDR2 sequences are MDHEN and SYDVKM.

This chain connects TRBV2 to TRBJ1-5; 7 bases map to TRBD1. Trimming at V came to 3 bases and at J to 2 bases, leaving 4 bases not matched to a gene. Germline CDR1 is SNHLY and CDR2 is FYNNEI. This CDR3 has 15 amino acids. The CDR3: CASSDYRGRNQPQHF. DNA of the CDR3: TGTGCCAGCAGTGATTACAGGGGCCGCAATCAGCCCCAGCATTTT.

The chain joins TRBV9 to TRBJ1-1, with D uncertain. V lost 3 bases, J lost 1 base, and 10 bases lay in between. Germline assignment: CDR1 SGDLS and CDR2 YYNGEE. This CDR3 spans 14 amino acids. CDR3 nucleotide sequence: TGTGCCAGCAGCGCTGGGAGGTCGAACACTGAAGCTTTCTTT. This encodes CASSAGRSNTEAFF.

The rearrangement uses TRBV6-5 and TRBJ1-4; D perhaps matches TRBD1 (6 bases). This CDR3 is built from 13 residues. Germline V gene sequence: CDR1 MNHEY, CDR2 SVGAGI. V was clipped by 8 bases and J by 7 bases, with 14 bases between them. DNA of the CDR3: TGTGCCAGCGTAGACAGGTCGGGTGAAAAACTGTTTTTT. Amino acids: CASVDRSGEKLFF.

This clone was found once. The chain links TRBV18 to TRBJ1-3; D unresolved. V shed 2 bases and J shed 4 bases, with 0 bases lying between them. Germline V gives CDR1 KGHSH, CDR2 LQKENI. The CDR3 extends over 11 amino acids. CDR3 protein: CASSPGNTIYF. The CDR3 DNA follows: TGTGCCAGCTCACCAGGAAACACCATATATTTT. The whole variable domain, remainder taken from reference TRBV18 and TRBJ1-3, is NAGVMQNPRHLVRRRGQEARLRCSPMKGHSHVYWYRQLPEEGLKFMVYLQKENIIDESGMPKERFSAEFPKEGPSILRIQQVVRGDSAAYFCASSPGNTIYFGEGSWLTVV.

In regard to this clone: This sample includes further DNA sequences coding for the same CDR3. The chain recombines TRBV4-3 with TRBJ1-2; D gene uncertain. This CDR3 region has 13 residues. CDR1 is LGHNA, CDR2 YSLEER, per germline. Trimming removed 0 bases from V and 3 bases from J, with 5 bases in between. The CDR3 region is CASSQDRDYGYTF. The DNA for the CDR3 is TGCGCCAGCAGCCAAGATCGAGACTATGGCTACACCTTC.

This clone was picked up one time. V is TRBV28 and J is TRBJ1-1, with D uncertain. This CDR3 region has 13 residues. V was pared by 3 bases and J by 0 bases, with 5 bases between. The V gene's germline CDR1 is MDHEN and CDR2 SYDVKM. The CDR3 region is CASSLLLNTEAFF. The DNA of the CDR3 is TGTGCCAGCAGTTTGCTACTGAACACTGAAGCTTTCTTT.

The V call is TRBV6-4, the J call TRBJ1-1; D gene ambiguous. The CDR3 sequence is 13 residues long. V was trimmed by 6 bases and J by 0 bases, leaving 8 bases between them. The germline gives CDR1 MRHNA, CDR2 SNTAGT. The DNA for the CDR3 is TGTGCCAGCAGCGTAAGCGTGAACACTGAAGCTTTCTTT. Protein sequence: CASSVSVNTEAFF.

The V and J genes are TRBV27 and TRBJ1-1, with D possibly matching TRBD1 (6 bases). The CDR3 is 13 residues long. In germline, CDR1 is MNHEY, CDR2 SMNVEV (reference sequence). Deletions cut 7 bases from V and 5 bases from J, with 14 bases between. The CDR3 DNA reads as TGTGCCAGCACCGAGGCGGGGGCAACTGAAGCTTTCTTT. Its protein is CASTEAGATEAFF.

The chain combines TRBV19 with TRBJ1-5, with D tentatively TRBD1 (6 bases). Germline values: CDR1 LNHDA, CDR2 SQIVND (reference sequence). Deletions cut 3 bases from V and 0 bases from J, with 18 bases between. The CDR3 totals 18 residues. Written as DNA, the CDR3 is TGTGCCAGTAGTATTACGGACGAGGGGGGTGATAGCAATCAGCCCCAGCATTTT. This translates into CASSITDEGGDSNQPQHF.

V usage is TRBV7-6 and J usage is TRBJ1-3, with 7 nucleotides matching TRBD1. With 2 bases clipped from V and 0 bases from J, the junction kept 7 bases outside the gene matches. This CDR3 comprises 17 residues. CDR1 and CDR2 from the germline V gene are SGHVS and FNYEAQ. In DNA, the CDR3 is TGTGCCAGCAGCTTAAAGACAGGGTTTGACTCTGGAAACACCATATATTTT. Translation gives CASSLKTGFDSGNTIYF.

V usage is TRBV6-1 and J usage is TRBJ1-6, with D tentatively TRBD1 (5 bases). Trimming removed 2 bases from V and 8 bases from J, with 22 bases in between. Germline V gives CDR1 MNHNS, CDR2 SASEGT. There are 18 residues in the CDR3. CDR3 in amino acids: CASSEPGGTYLPYSPLHF. CDR3 nucleotides: TGTGCCAGCAGTGAACCCGGCGGGACCTACTTACCCTATTCACCCCTCCACTTT.

The J gene is TRBJ2-5, the V gene TRBV11-1, with a weak D call TRBD1 (6 bases). Germline-derived CDR1 and CDR2 are SGHAT and FQDESV (reference sequence). The CDR3 has 15 residues. Trimming stripped 5 bases from V and 2 bases from J, with 15 bases between. Written as DNA, the CDR3 is TGTGCCAGCAGCGACAAACGGGACATACAAGAGACCCAGTACTTC. This gives the protein CASSDKRDIQETQYF.

This CDR3 is CSARDTRAQYF. CDR3 DNA sequence: TGCAGTGCTAGAGATACGAGGGCTCAGTACTTC. The chain combines TRBV20-1 with TRBJ2-7, with a possible D match to TRBD2 (5 bases). This CDR3 has 11 residues. CDR1 and CDR2 from the germline V gene are DFQATT and SNEGSKA (reference sequence). V shed 0 bases and J shed 10 bases, with 10 bases lying between them.

DNA for the CDR3: TGTGCCAGCAGCTCGCGTTTGGGAAGCGGGGATGAAAAACTGTTTTTT. Protein: CASSSRLGSGDEKLFF. The rearrangement uses TRBV11-1 and TRBJ1-4; D is uncertain. V shed 4 bases and J shed 6 bases, with 18 bases lying between them. The CDR3 runs 16 residues. Germline CDR1 SGHAT, CDR2 FQDESV (reference sequence). Full variable domain (missing parts from reference TRBV11-1 and TRBJ1-4): EAEVAQSPRYKITEKSQAVAFWCDPISGHATLYWYRQILGQGPELLVQFQDESVVDDSQLPKDRFSAERLKGVDSTLKIQPAELGDSAMYLCASSSRLGSGDEKLFFGSGTQLSVL.

The chain links TRBV29-1 to TRBJ2-5; no clear D. V lost 5 bases and J 1 base, leaving 8 bases between the germline ends. The CDR3 totals 12 residues. Germline-derived CDR1 and CDR2 are SQVTM and ANQGSEA. The CDR3 sequence is CSVQPLQETQYF. CDR3 coding DNA: TGCAGCGTTCAGCCACTCCAAGAGACCCAGTACTTC.

The rearrangement uses TRBV7-2 and TRBJ1-1; 8 nucleotides line up with TRBD1. Per the germline V gene, CDR1 is SGHTA and CDR2 is FQGNSA. J lost 1 base, V lost 5 bases, and 18 bases had no gene match. This CDR3 is built from 19 residues. In nucleotides, the CDR3 is TGTGCCAGCAGCCCTCTGCAGGGGGCAGTAACTAGACCGAACACTGAAGCTTTCTTT. Translation gives CASSPLQGAVTRPNTEAFF.

The chain combines TRBV7-2 with TRBJ1-6; D gene unclear. The CDR3 spans 13 residues. Trimming took off 5 bases at V and 8 bases at J, with 10 bases between the two ends. Germline V gene sequence: CDR1 SGHTA, CDR2 FQGNSA. CDR3 sequence: CASSALVYSPLHF. The CDR3 DNA reads TGTGCCAGCAGCGCCCTGGTTTATTCACCCCTCCACTTT.

The rearrangement uses TRBV2 and TRBJ2-7, with D possibly TRBD2 on 5 matching bases. There are 13 residues in the CDR3. The V end was cut by 6 bases, the J end by 2 bases, with 11 bases between. Germline V lookup: CDR1 SNHLY, CDR2 FYNNEI. The CDR3 region is CASRADGAYEQYF. CDR3 DNA sequence: TGTGCCAGCAGGGCGGACGGGGCCTACGAGCAGTACTTC.

This rearrangement joins TRBV27 to TRBJ2-7, with D perhaps TRBD2 (5 bases). Trimming took off 5 bases at V and 6 bases at J, with 17 bases between the two ends. Germline CDR1 and CDR2: MNHEY and SMNVEV (reference sequence). This CDR3 comprises 14 residues. Here the CDR3 reads CASSLYPGWSEQYF. CDR3 sequence (DNA): TGTGCCAGCAGTCTTTATCCGGGATGGAGCGAGCAGTACTTC.

This chain links TRBV5-4 with TRBJ2-7, with 12 bases lining up with TRBD1. CDR1 is SGHNT, CDR2 YYREEE, per germline (reference sequence). V lost 4 bases, J lost 6 bases, and 11 bases stayed unmatched. The CDR3 covers 16 residues. The CDR3 DNA follows: TGTGCCAGCAGCCGGTTTTGGTCGGGACAGGGGGCCGAGCAGTACTTC. This sequence encodes CASSRFWSGQGAEQYF.

J is TRBJ1-1 and V is TRBV29-1, with D unresolved. Deletions cut 2 bases from V and 1 base from J, with 8 bases between. The CDR3 extends over 13 amino acids. Germline V gene sequence: CDR1 SQVTM, CDR2 ANQGSEA. The CDR3 region is CSVERWENTEAFF. The CDR3 nucleotides are TGCAGCGTTGAAAGGTGGGAGAACACTGAAGCTTTCTTT.

This chain joins TRBV5-1 and TRBJ2-1; D possibly corresponds to TRBD2 (6 bases). Looked up from germline, CDR1 is SGHRS and CDR2 is YFSETQ. Deletions cut 1 base from V and 7 bases from J, with 12 bases between. CDR3 length: 14 residues. This chain's CDR3 is CASSLLGGGNEQFF. The CDR3 DNA follows: TGCGCCAGCAGCTTGCTGGGGGGTGGGAATGAGCAGTTCTTC.

This chain connects TRBV4-1 to TRBJ1-5; D gene uncertain. This CDR3 contains 16 residues. V lost 0 bases and J lost 6, with 15 bases in between. Germline V gene sequence: CDR1 MGHRA, CDR2 YSYEKL. The CDR3, as DNA: TGCGCCAGCAGCCAAGATAATCACCCGGAGGGTCAGCCCCAGCATTTT. The encoded protein is CASSQDNHPEGQPQHF.

This chain connects TRBV5-1 to TRBJ2-7, with 11 bases fitting TRBD2. Germline CDR1 and CDR2: SGHRS and YFSETQ. The V segment lost 0 bases and the J segment 3 bases; nucleotides outside the gene matches: 11. This CDR3 is 18 amino acids long. CDR3 nucleotide sequence: TGCGCCAGCAGCTTGGTTCCTAGCGGGGGGCTTTCCAACTACGAGCAGTACTTC. Translation: CASSLVPSGGLSNYEQYF. Full variable domain (rest looked up from reference TRBV5-1 and TRBJ2-7): KAGVTQTPRYLIKTRGQQVTLSCSPISGHRSVSWYQQTPGQGLQFLFEYFSETQRNKGNFPGRFSGRQFSNSRSEMNVSTLELGDSALYLCASSLVPSGGLSNYEQYFGPGTRLTVT.

The chain is built from TRBV7-9 and TRBJ1-5; 7 bases align to TRBD1. With 5 bases clipped from V and 3 bases from J, the junction kept 4 bases outside the gene matches. Per the germline V gene, CDR1 is SEHNR and CDR2 is FQNEAQ (reference sequence). The CDR3 is made up of 14 amino acids. CDR3 nucleotides: TGTGCCAGCAGCGAGGACAGGCTCAATCAGCCCCAGCATTTT. Translation: CASSEDRLNQPQHF.

The V call is TRBV6-5, the J call TRBJ2-7; D call uncertain. Per the germline V gene, CDR1 is MNHEY and CDR2 is SVGAGI. CDR3 size: 14 residues. V lost 2 bases to trimming and J lost 0 bases, with 8 bases between them. The CDR3 region has the DNA TGTGCCAGCAGTTACCAACACGGCTCCTACGAGCAGTACTTC. Protein product: CASSYQHGSYEQYF.